The entry below gives a single TCR beta chain sequence along with its context. Its cognate antigen is unknown. The source of the sample is a study of long-term antiretroviral therapy in people with HIV. This was the immunoSEQ v3.0 assay at survey level. The target of sequencing was about 40,000-55,000 T-cell genomes per sample. The data were produced by immunoSEQ multiplex PCR, yet TCRdb's version contains in-frame clones alone and is incomplete. The sample includes about 12,000 clones, roughly 80% of them seen just once. The CDR3 totals 13 residues. The germline CDR1 and CDR2 sequences are SEHNR and FQNEAQ (reference sequence). V was cut by 6 bases and J by 3 bases, with 12 bases left in between. From each donor, at least one pre-ART PBMC sample and at least two post-ART PBMC samples were obtained. In each sample, about 0.95-10 million cryopreserved PBMC were present before DNA extraction. Study conclusions and caveats: ART adherence, viral resistance and therapy changes were undocumented.

This rearrangement joins TRBV7-9 to TRBJ2-7, with D unresolved. The sequenced sample was unsorted PBMCs, obtained 0.8 years before starting antiretroviral therapy. This TCR was recovered from a woman aged 40-49 years with HIV. The CDR3 is CASSPELVYEQYF. The CDR3 DNA is TGTGCCAGCAGTCCCGAGCTAGTCTACGAGCAGTACTTC.